Below are 25 T cell receptor beta chains sequenced from a single sample in a study of identical twins. TCRdb used MiXCR to reprocess the 5' RACE reads, holding one entry per CDR3 protein. Among some 230,000 distinct CDR3 sequences, roughly 7.1% were seen once, and the ten largest hold more than 14%. These same records also appear under a second study, on T cells expressing NK-cell markers.

The sample was CD8+ T cells sorted from blood. These receptors were taken from a woman under 30 in good health.

In this sample, this clonotype turned up many times. The V gene is TRBV5-1, the J gene TRBJ1-2; D is undetermined. Trimming stripped 0 bases from V and 8 bases from J, with 14 bases between. Germline loops: CDR1 SGHRS, CDR2 YFSETQ. The CDR3 length is 14 residues. CDR3 bases: TGCGCCAGCAGCTTGGGGGAAGCCCCGGCCGGCTACACCTTC. Translation gives CASSLGEAPAGYTF.

The V call is TRBV10-3, the J call TRBJ2-7, with D possibly TRBD1 on 6 matching bases. Germline V gene sequence: CDR1 ENHRY, CDR2 SYGVKD. The CDR3 is 12 residues long. V was shortened by 7 bases and J by 3 bases, with 10 bases between the two germline ends. The CDR3: CAINEDSYEQYF. For the CDR3, the DNA is TGTGCCATCAACGAGGACAGCTACGAGCAGTACTTC.

This clonotype was picked up many times. This chain links TRBV20-1 with TRBJ2-1; no clear D. The V and J ends lost 6 bases and 10 bases respectively, with 10 bases between them. Germline CDR1 DFQATT, CDR2 SNEGSKA (reference sequence). The CDR3 spans 10 residues. The DNA of the CDR3 is TGCAGTGCACCCCAGGTAGAGCAGTTCTTC. Amino acids: CSAPQVEQFF.

With respect to this clonotype: One end of the junction varies from germline; a read error may be responsible. The chain joins TRBV12-3 or TRBV12-4 to TRBJ1-1; 7 bases are a match to TRBD1. The length of the CDR3 is 16 residues. The CDR3 bases are TGTGCCAGCAGACCTCACAGGGGAGGGGTGAAAACTGAAGCTTTCTTT. It is translated as CASRPHRGGVKTEAFF.

In its sample, this clonotype was seen many times. This chain joins TRBV12-3 or TRBV12-4 and TRBJ1-5; D may be TRBD1 (5 bases). Trimming pared 8 bases from V and 2 bases from J, leaving 10 bases between. The CDR3 has 13 amino acids. CDR3 nucleotides: TGTGCCAGCTCAACGGGGGGCAATCAGCCCCAGCATTTT. Protein: CASSTGGNQPQHF.

A few counts support this clonotype. The rearrangement links TRBV10-2 to TRBJ2-1; D is undetermined. This CDR3 is 11 amino acids long. The V end was cut by 0 bases, the J end by 12 bases, with 6 bases between. Germline CDR1 and CDR2: WSHSY and SAAADI. Written as DNA, the CDR3 is TGCGCCAGCAGTGAGTCGTTATGGCAGTTCTTC. It translates to CASSESLWQFF.

This clonotype was counted between two and nine times. The chain employs TRBV9 and TRBJ2-1; 9 bases match TRBD2. The CDR3 runs to 14 residues. The V gene end was trimmed by 7 bases and the J gene end by 10 bases; junction bases not matched to a gene: 12. Germline V gene data show CDR1 as SGDLS and CDR2 as YYNGEE. The CDR3, as DNA: TGTGCCAGCCGTCAAGGCGGGGGGGCGGGAGAGCAGTTCTTC. Protein: CASRQGGGAGEQFF.

The chain recombines TRBV6-5 with TRBJ1-2; 7 bases align to TRBD1. The V gene end was trimmed by 4 bases and the J gene end by 6 bases; junction bases not matched to a gene: 5. Germline V gene data show CDR1 as MNHEY and CDR2 as SVGAGI. The CDR3 covers 13 residues. The CDR3 region has the DNA TGTGCCAGCAGTTGGGGGACAGTCGATGGCTACACCTTC. Translation: CASSWGTVDGYTF.

The genes are TRBV19 and TRBJ2-7, with D uncertain. V was shortened by 5 bases and J by 3 bases, with 11 bases between the two germline ends. From germline, CDR1 is LNHDA and CDR2 SQIVND (reference sequence). This CDR3 spans 13 amino acids. The CDR3 loop reads CASSVRENYEQYF. CDR3 nucleotide sequence: TGTGCCAGTAGTGTAAGAGAAAACTACGAGCAGTACTTC.

This chain joins TRBV11-3 and TRBJ1-6; a possible D gene is TRBD1 (6 bases). CDR1 is SGHNT, CDR2 YENEEA, per germline. The CDR3 runs 17 residues. V was trimmed by 3 bases and J by 9 bases, leaving 21 bases between them. The CDR3, as DNA: TGTGCCAGCAGCTTTGGCTTCGCAGGGGAGATTGCTTCACCCCTCCACTTT. The encoded protein is CASSFGFAGEIASPLHF.

This clonotype has ten or more counts. This chain joins TRBV12-3 or TRBV12-4 and TRBJ2-5; D is uncertain. V was pared by 5 bases and J by 0 bases, with 13 bases between. The CDR3 is made up of 15 amino acids. The CDR3 DNA sequence: TGTGCCAGCAGTCTCCTGAATTCGTACCAAGAGACCCAGTACTTC. This gives the protein CASSLLNSYQETQYF.

This clonotype was seen many times. V is TRBV29-1 and J is TRBJ1-1; 7 positions match TRBD1. V gave up 8 bases and J gave up 4 bases; unmatched junction bases: 7. Germline-derived CDR1 and CDR2 are SQVTM and ANQGSEA. CDR3 length: 12 amino acids. The CDR3 DNA is TGCAGCTCGGTTCAGGGGGGCACTGAAGCTTTCTTT. Protein product: CSSVQGGTEAFF.

The V gene is TRBV21-1, the J gene TRBJ2-3. TRBV21-1 is deemed a pseudogene. This CDR3 region has 14 residues. CDR3 sequence: CASSKGVGADTQYF. In DNA, the CDR3 is TGTGCCAGCAGCAAAGGGGTGGGCGCAGATACGCAGTATTTT.

V usage is TRBV23-1 and J usage is TRBJ2-1, with a weak D call TRBD1 (5 bases). TRBV23-1 is filed as an ORF, its function uncertain. The CDR3 is 17 residues long. With 3 bases removed from V and 0 bases from J, the gap between germline ends came to 15 bases. This CDR3 is CASSHRQHPSSYNEQFF. DNA for the CDR3: TGCGCCAGCAGTCACCGACAGCACCCGAGCTCCTACAATGAGCAGTTCTTC.

This clonotype has at least ten counts. The rearrangement uses TRBV9 and TRBJ2-3; D may match TRBD1 or TRBD2 (5 bases each). The germline V gene encodes CDR1 SGDLS and CDR2 YYNGEE. The germline V and J ends were trimmed by 3 bases and 2 bases, with 10 bases remaining between them. The CDR3 extends over 14 amino acids. CDR3 sequence (DNA): TGTGCCAGCAGCGACCCAGGGACCACAGATACGCAGTATTTT. It encodes CASSDPGTTDTQYF.

This clonotype was recorded many times. This rearrangement joins TRBV5-6 to TRBJ2-1; perhaps TRBD1 as D (5 bases). The CDR3 extends over 13 amino acids. Trimming took off 5 bases at V and 1 base at J, with 7 bases between the two ends. Per the germline V gene, CDR1 is SGHDT and CDR2 is YYEEEE. The CDR3 sequence: CASRAGSYNEQFF. CDR3 DNA sequence: TGTGCCAGCAGAGCAGGGTCCTACAATGAGCAGTTCTTC. The complete variable domain, with remaining parts taken from reference TRBV5-6 and TRBJ2-1, reads DAGVTQSPTHLIKTRGQQVTLRCSPKSGHDTVSWYQQALGQGPQFIFQYYEEEERQRGNFPDRFSGHQFPNYSSELNVNALLLGDSALYLCASRAGSYNEQFFGPGTRLTVL.

This clonotype was seen a few times. The J gene is TRBJ1-1, the V gene TRBV6-5; 7 bases are a match to TRBD1. The CDR3 is made up of 15 amino acids. CDR1 MNHEY and CDR2 SVGAGI come from the germline V gene. Trimming at V came to 4 bases and at J to 1 base, leaving 6 bases not matched to a gene. DNA for the CDR3: TGTGCCAGCAGTTGGGGGACAGAGACGAACACTGAAGCTTTCTTT. Protein sequence: CASSWGTETNTEAFF.

This clonotype was seen many times. The CDR3 nucleotides read TGCAGCGTTGAAGATTCCGAGAACACCGGGGAGCTGTTTTTT. Translated: CSVEDSENTGELFF. The chain is built from TRBV29-1 and TRBJ2-2; D unresolved. This CDR3 comprises 14 residues. V was pared by 0 bases and J by 1 base, with 6 bases between. Looked up from germline, CDR1 is SQVTM and CDR2 is ANQGSEA.

At least ten counts were recorded for this clonotype. The V and J genes are TRBV9 and TRBJ2-3; D remains unclear. Germline V gene lookup returns CDR1 SGDLS and CDR2 YYNGEE. This CDR3 has 18 amino acids. The V end lost 3 bases, the J end lost 0 bases, and 20 bases lay between the germline ends. For the CDR3, the DNA is TGTGCCAGCAGCGGCCAATCGAGGTCTCTCCCTAGCACAGATACGCAGTATTTT. Its translation: CASSGQSRSLPSTDTQYF.

The chain joins TRBV20-1 to TRBJ2-7; perhaps TRBD2 as D (6 bases). The CDR3 spans 14 residues. The ends were cut back, 0 bases at V and 2 bases at J, with 11 bases in the middle. CDR1 is DFQATT, CDR2 SNEGSKA, per germline (reference sequence). CDR3 nucleotides: TGCAGTGCTAGAGAATTAGCGGAAACCTACGAGCAGTACTTC. Its protein is CSARELAETYEQYF.

The chain carries TRBV5-6 and TRBJ1-5, with 9 nucleotides matching TRBD1. CDR3 size: 14 residues. Germline V gene data show CDR1 as SGHDT and CDR2 as YYEEEE. Trimming removed 2 bases from V and 4 bases from J; junction bases left unmatched: 1. CDR3 residues: CASSFGQGNQPQHF. The CDR3 coding sequence is TGTGCCAGCAGCTTCGGACAGGGGAATCAGCCCCAGCATTTT. Full variable domain (outside the CDR3, taken from reference TRBV5-6 and TRBJ1-5): DAGVTQSPTHLIKTRGQQVTLRCSPKSGHDTVSWYQQALGQGPQFIFQYYEEEERQRGNFPDRFSGHQFPNYSSELNVNALLLGDSALYLCASSFGQGNQPQHFGDGTRLSIL.

The chain uses TRBV27 and TRBJ2-7, with D perhaps TRBD2 (5 bases). V gave up 6 bases and J gave up 0 bases, with 9 bases separating them. Germline CDR1 is MNHEY and CDR2 is SMNVEV (reference sequence). The CDR3 sequence is 13 residues long. CDR3 sequence (DNA): TGTGCCAGCAGAGCGGCGTCCTCCTACGAGCAGTACTTC. Residues: CASRAASSYEQYF.

Ten or more counts support this clonotype. The chain uses TRBV12-3 or TRBV12-4 and TRBJ2-7; D remains ambiguous. V shed 1 base and J shed 4 bases, with 5 bases lying between them. The CDR3 is 12 residues long. CDR3 in DNA: TGTGCCAGCAGTTTAGACACTTACGAGCAGTACTTC. It translates to CASSLDTYEQYF.

This clonotype was seen a handful of times. The junction does not match germline at one end; this may be a read error. The gene calls are TRBV7-7 and TRBJ2-2; TRBD1 is a possible D gene (5 bases). The CDR3 spans 16 residues. The germline CDR1 and CDR2 sequences are SSHAT and FNYEAQ (reference sequence). The chain's CDR3 is CASSLRGQQNTGELFF. The CDR3 DNA is TGTGCTAGCAGCTTAAGAGGACAACAGAACACCGGGGAGCTGTTTTTT.

This clonotype was counted only a few times. V gene TRBV12-3 or TRBV12-4 combines with J gene TRBJ2-5; the D is unclear. The CDR3 has 13 amino acids. Between the trimmed V and J ends, which lost 5 bases and 5 bases, there was a span of 12 bases. In DNA, the CDR3 is TGTGCCAGCAGTAGCCGGGTCGGGGAGACCCAGTACTTC. Translation gives CASSSRVGETQYF.